The 29 T cell receptor beta chains reported below all come from one sample, sequenced in a study of T cell changes during pregnancy in multiple sclerosis. Data came from immunoSEQ multiplex PCR; TCRdb stores just in-frame clones and leaves some out. The sample includes around 50,000 clones, approximately 93% of them seen just once. This specimen was CD4+ T cells from peripheral blood mononuclear cells, taken in the first trimester of pregnancy. These receptors all come from a female donor with multiple sclerosis, enrolled in a pregnancy study.

This clone appeared a single time. This rearrangement joins TRBV18 to TRBJ2-1, with 10 positions matching TRBD2. CDR3 length equals 15 residues. V dropped 6 bases and J dropped 6; count of bases not matched to a gene: 8. CDR1 is KGHSH and CDR2 is LQKENI in the germline V gene. Here the CDR3 DNA reads TGTGCCAGCTCGATGCTAGCGGGGGTGTTCAATGAGCAGTTCTTC. Amino acid sequence: CASSMLAGVFNEQFF.

The chain employs TRBV18 and TRBJ1-4, with a tentative D call TRBD1 (6 bases). The germline V gene encodes CDR1 KGHSH and CDR2 LQKENI. CDR3 length: 14 residues. The V and J ends lost 3 bases and 6 bases respectively, with 11 bases between them. CDR3 sequence reads: CASSPTGWDEKLFF. In DNA, the CDR3 is TGTGCCAGCTCACCGACAGGTTGGGATGAAAAACTGTTTTTT.

The V and J genes are TRBV29-1 and TRBJ2-7, with TRBD1 identical over 7 bases. There are 13 residues in the CDR3. The V gene end was trimmed by 3 bases and the J gene end by 2 bases; junction bases not matched to a gene: 4. Per germline, CDR1 SQVTM and CDR2 ANQGSEA. The CDR3 spells CSVEVTGTYEQYF. CDR3 nucleotide sequence: TGCAGCGTTGAGGTGACAGGGACCTACGAGCAGTACTTC.

The DNA for the CDR3 is TGTGCCAGCTCACCACCCTTCTCCGCCCAGGGTGAAAAACTGTTTTTT. As protein: CASSPPFSAQGEKLFF. The chain uses TRBV18 and TRBJ1-4; D is possibly TRBD1 (5 bases). V lost 0 bases and J 7 bases, leaving 15 bases between the germline ends. CDR3 length equals 16 residues. CDR1 is KGHSH and CDR2 is LQKENI in the germline V gene.

The CDR3 region is CASSNYGTEFYNEQFF. CDR3 nucleotides: TGTGCCAGCAGTAACTACGGGACTGAATTTTACAATGAGCAGTTCTTC. J is TRBJ2-1 and V is TRBV6-5, with D tentatively TRBD2 (6 bases). V dropped 5 bases and J dropped 4 bases, with 18 bases sitting between them. The CDR3 is made up of 16 amino acids. Germline values: CDR1 MNHEY, CDR2 SVGAGI.

The rearrangement links TRBV5-5 to TRBJ1-5; D is undetermined. Germline assignment: CDR1 SGHKS and CDR2 YYEKEE (reference sequence). V lost 3 bases and J lost 3, with 10 bases in between. The CDR3 length is 14 residues. CDR3 in DNA: TGTGCCAGCAGCTACGACTCCCTCAATCAGCCCCAGCATTTT. Protein: CASSYDSLNQPQHF.

The chain carries TRBV7-6 and TRBJ2-5; 9 positions match TRBD2. CDR1 and CDR2 from the germline V gene are SGHVS and FNYEAQ. This CDR3 has 16 amino acids. The V and J ends lost 4 bases and 1 base, in that order; junction bases with no gene match: 7. The CDR3 spells CASSSRLAGAQETQYF. Written as DNA, the CDR3 is TGTGCCAGCAGCTCCCGTTTAGCGGGGGCCCAAGAGACCCAGTACTTC.

The chain uses TRBV18 and TRBJ2-2; D is perhaps TRBD1 (6 bases). The CDR3 runs to 15 residues. The ends were cut back, 6 bases at V and 4 bases at J, with 15 bases in the middle. Germline CDR1 reads KGHSH; CDR2 reads LQKENI. The CDR3 sequence is CASSSAGVSTGELFF. CDR3 nucleotides: TGTGCCAGCTCCTCGGCAGGGGTCAGCACCGGGGAGCTGTTTTTT.

The chain employs TRBV5-1 and TRBJ1-1, with D possibly TRBD1 on 6 matching bases. Trimming shortened V by 4 bases and J by 4 bases, and 14 bases separated the two germline ends. There are 14 residues in the CDR3. Germline V gene lookup returns CDR1 SGHRS and CDR2 YFSETQ. The CDR3 loop reads CASSLLRGGTEAFF. Here the CDR3 DNA reads TGCGCCAGCAGCCTACTTAGAGGGGGCACTGAAGCTTTCTTT.

The rearrangement joins TRBV11-1 to TRBJ2-7; the D gene is possibly TRBD2 (6 bases). This CDR3 has 14 amino acids. The V and J ends lost 5 bases and 6 bases respectively, with 17 bases between them. Germline loops: CDR1 SGHAT, CDR2 FQDESV (reference sequence). CDR3 DNA sequence: TGTGCCAGCAGCCCAAGGAGGGGCTCACTCGAGCAGTACTTC. Its translation: CASSPRRGSLEQYF.

This chain connects TRBV14 to TRBJ1-2; no reliable D call. This CDR3 region has 15 residues. In germline, CDR1 is SGHDN, CDR2 FVKESK. Trimming took 0 bases from V and 4 from J, leaving 12 bases between them. CDR3 amino acids: CASSQDLIPVYGYTF. The CDR3 coding sequence is TGTGCCAGCAGCCAAGATCTTATTCCGGTCTATGGCTACACCTTC.

The chain employs TRBV5-8 and TRBJ1-3; perhaps TRBD1 as D (5 bases). V lost 4 bases and J 3 bases, leaving 14 bases between the germline ends. CDR3 size: 15 residues. The germline CDR1 and CDR2 sequences are SGHTS and YDEGEE. The CDR3 is CASSAEDRSGNTIYF. The CDR3 region has the DNA TGTGCCAGCAGCGCCGAAGACAGAAGTGGAAACACCATATATTTT. The full variable domain, in which reference TRBV5-8 and TRBJ1-3 provide the parts outside the CDR3, is EAGVTQSPTHLIKTRGQQATLRCSPISGHTSVYWYQQALGLGLQFLLWYDEGEERNRGNFPPRFSGRQFPNYSSELNVNALELEDSALYLCASSAEDRSGNTIYFGEGSWLTVV.

The chain couples TRBV11-2 to TRBJ2-3; D not resolved. V was pared by 0 bases and J by 7 bases, with 8 bases between. Germline CDR1 is SGHAT and CDR2 is FQNNGV. The CDR3 has 13 amino acids. The CDR3 DNA sequence: TGTGCCAGCAGCTTAGACCCCGCTAATACGCAGTATTTT. It encodes CASSLDPANTQYF. Looking up the rest from reference TRBV11-2 and TRBJ2-3 gives the full variable domain: EAGVAQSPRYKIIEKRQSVAFWCNPISGHATLYWYQQILGQGPKLLIQFQNNGVVDDSQLPKDRFSAERLKGVDSTLKIQPAKLEDSAVYLCASSLDPANTQYFGPGTRLTVL.

This clone was picked up one time. This chain connects TRBV14 to TRBJ2-7; D is ambiguous. The CDR3 contains 12 residues. V shed 1 base and J shed 5 bases, with 6 bases lying between them. Per germline, CDR1 SGHDN and CDR2 FVKESK. CDR3 region: CASSQAYHEQYF. The DNA for the CDR3 is TGTGCCAGCAGCCAAGCCTACCACGAGCAGTACTTC. The entire variable domain, with the rest obtained from reference TRBV14 and TRBJ2-7, is as follows: EAGVTQFPSHSVIEKGQTVTLRCDPISGHDNLYWYRRVMGKEIKFLLHFVKESKQDESGMPNNRFLAERTGGTYSTLKVQPAELEDSGVYFCASSQAYHEQYFGPGTRLTVT.

CDR3 region: CANPTTGQNTDTQYF. The DNA of the CDR3 is TGTGCCAACCCGACCACTGGGCAGAACACAGATACGCAGTATTTT. The rearrangement uses TRBV2 and TRBJ2-3, with D uncertain. The germline V gene has CDR1 SNHLY and CDR2 FYNNEI. The germline V and J ends were trimmed by 10 bases and 2 bases, with 19 bases remaining between them. The CDR3 extends over 15 amino acids. Combining the CDR3 with reference TRBV2 and TRBJ2-3 gives the whole variable domain EPEVTQTPSHQVTQMGQEVILRCVPISNHLYFYWYRQILGQKVEFLVSFYNNEISEKSEIFDDQFSVERPDGSNFTLKIRSTKLEDSAMYFCANPTTGQNTDTQYFGPGTRLTVL.

V and J are TRBV27 and TRBJ1-6, with D tentatively TRBD1 (6 bases). Trimming removed 2 bases from V and 9 bases from J, with 17 bases in between. This CDR3 contains 16 residues. Germline CDR1 reads MNHEY; CDR2 reads SMNVEV (reference sequence). The CDR3 DNA follows: TGTGCCAGCAGTTTAGGGGGACAAGTAGTCCGTTCACCCCTCCACTTT. Its translation is CASSLGGQVVRSPLHF.

The rearrangement links TRBV27 to TRBJ1-2, with TRBD1 as a possible D gene (5 bases). The V end lost 3 bases, the J end lost 0 bases, and 11 bases lay between the germline ends. Looked up from germline, CDR1 is MNHEY and CDR2 is SMNVEV (reference sequence). This CDR3 contains 15 residues. The CDR3 protein is CASSLGGSANYGYTF. The CDR3 DNA reads TGTGCCAGCAGTTTGGGGGGGTCAGCTAACTATGGCTACACCTTC.

The genes are TRBV6-5 and TRBJ2-2; TRBD2 is a possible D gene (5 bases). The CDR3 covers 15 residues. V gave up 0 bases and J gave up 6 bases, with 11 bases separating them. From germline, CDR1 is MNHEY and CDR2 SVGAGI. The CDR3 spells CASSYSGIGAGELFF. The CDR3, as DNA: TGTGCCAGCAGTTACTCAGGGATCGGGGCCGGGGAGCTGTTTTTT.

CDR3 amino acids: CASSGPDYSPTNEQFF. CDR3 bases: TGTGCCAGCAGCGGACCAGACTACTCCCCGACCAATGAGCAGTTCTTC. The chain uses TRBV11-3 and TRBJ2-1, with D perhaps TRBD2 (5 bases). This CDR3 region has 16 residues. V was pared by 5 bases and J by 6 bases, with 20 bases between. Germline-derived CDR1 and CDR2 are SGHNT and YENEEA. Supplemented by reference TRBV11-3 and TRBJ2-1, the full variable domain reads EAGVVQSPRYKIIEKKQPVAFWCNPISGHNTLYWYLQNLGQGPELLIRYENEEAVDDSQLPKDRFSAERLKGVDSTLKIQPAELGDSAVYLCASSGPDYSPTNEQFFGPGTRLTVL.

This clone was recorded once. The genes are TRBV6-5 and TRBJ2-5, with D tentatively TRBD1 (6 bases). Germline CDR1 reads MNHEY; CDR2 reads SVGAGI. V lost 5 bases to trimming and J lost 5 bases, with 12 bases between them. This CDR3 spans 13 amino acids. Written as DNA, the CDR3 is TGTGCCAGCAGTCTCGGCAGGGGTGAGACCCAGTACTTC. This translates into CASSLGRGETQYF.

This rearrangement joins TRBV5-4 to TRBJ2-5, with a possible D match to TRBD1 (6 bases). The CDR3 is 14 residues long. Per the germline V gene, CDR1 is SGHNT and CDR2 is YYREEE (reference sequence). V lost 4 bases and J lost 2, with 12 bases in between. Written as DNA, the CDR3 is TGTGCCAGCAGCCCACAGGGATTTCAAGAGACCCAGTACTTC. Its translation: CASSPQGFQETQYF.

This chain joins TRBV6-5 and TRBJ1-1; D might be TRBD1 (6 bases). Trimming stripped 7 bases from V and 1 base from J, with 16 bases between. This CDR3 spans 15 amino acids. In germline, CDR1 is MNHEY, CDR2 SVGAGI. In nucleotides, the CDR3 is TGTGCCAGCAACGACATCACACAGGGGAACACTGAAGCTTTCTTT. Protein: CASNDITQGNTEAFF.

In its sample, this clone was seen once. The V gene is TRBV6-6, the J gene TRBJ1-2; TRBD1 agrees at 8 bases. V lost 6 bases and J lost 6; bases outside the gene matches: 9. This CDR3 has 14 residues. Germline loops: CDR1 MNHNY, CDR2 SVGAGI (reference sequence). CDR3: CASRPQGAGDGYTF. CDR3 DNA sequence: TGTGCCAGCAGGCCCCAGGGGGCAGGCGATGGCTACACCTTC.

This rearrangement joins TRBV5-6 to TRBJ1-2, with 7 bases that match TRBD1. CDR3 length equals 15 residues. V lost 2 bases and J lost 5; bases outside the gene matches: 9. In germline, CDR1 is SGHDT, CDR2 YYEEEE. CDR3 DNA sequence: TGTGCCAGCAGCTTTCGACAGGGAATTACGTATGGCTACACCTTC. It encodes CASSFRQGITYGYTF.

The chain uses TRBV6-5 and TRBJ2-2; D is perhaps TRBD2 (5 bases). Trimming pared 2 bases from V and 4 bases from J, leaving 11 bases between. Germline CDR1 MNHEY, CDR2 SVGAGI. The CDR3 runs 15 residues. The CDR3 is CASSYGGSGTGELFF. The CDR3 DNA reads TGTGCCAGCAGTTACGGAGGATCGGGCACCGGGGAGCTGTTTTTT.

The chain combines TRBV20-1 with TRBJ1-4; D gene ambiguous. There are 11 residues in the CDR3. V dropped 6 bases and J dropped 15 bases, with 17 bases sitting between them. The germline V gene encodes CDR1 DFQATT and CDR2 SNEGSKA (reference sequence). CDR3 region: CSAQLALGVFF. In DNA, the CDR3 is TGCAGTGCCCAGTTAGCCCTCGGAGTGTTTTTT.

This chain joins TRBV6-6 and TRBJ1-1; a possible D gene is TRBD1 (6 bases). Germline CDR1 reads MNHNY; CDR2 reads SVGAGI (reference sequence). The V end was cut by 8 bases, the J end by 6 bases, with 19 bases between. The CDR3 extends over 14 amino acids. The CDR3 protein is CASGRTDSGAEAFF. The CDR3, as DNA: TGTGCCAGCGGCCGGACAGACTCGGGCGCTGAAGCTTTCTTT.

The rearrangement joins TRBV30 to TRBJ1-5; TRBD1 matches at 9 bases. The ends lost 0 bases at V and 4 bases at J; junction bases unmatched: 4. The CDR3 consists of 15 residues. Germline-derived CDR1 and CDR2 are GTSNPN and SVGIG (reference sequence). The CDR3 here is CAWSVGDRVNQPQHF. CDR3 DNA sequence: TGTGCCTGGAGTGTAGGGGACAGGGTGAATCAGCCCCAGCATTTT.

The V and J genes are TRBV6-4 and TRBJ2-6, with TRBD2 matching over 7 bases. Germline V gives CDR1 MRHNA, CDR2 SNTAGT. After removal of 2 bases from V and 0 bases from J, the junction contained 7 bases not matched to a gene. There are 18 residues in the CDR3. DNA for the CDR3: TGTGCCAGCAGTGACACGGGGGGATTCTCCTCTGGGGCCAACGTCCTGACTTTC. Amino acid sequence: CASSDTGGFSSGANVLTF.